The rows below give T cell receptor beta chains drawn from one sample of a study of shared clonotypes between healthy human individuals. Method: immunoSEQ multiplex PCR; TCRdb's copy keeps in-frame clones and lacks some. The sample lists a few million clones, 90% to 95% occurring once. The specimen was naive CD4+ T cells from PBMCs. These receptors were obtained from a man younger than 30 in good health. Some clones in this sample may be carry-over from other donors' samples. The CDR3 runs from the conserved cysteine through the conserved F or W. Fields, in order: J gene, V gene, clone size, D gene, CDR3 length, CDR3 DNA, CDR3 protein. A D gene is named only where the DNA matches it firmly. Clone size is given for some rows only: seen once, a few or many times, or a class if the clone is expanded.

TRBJ1-2,TRBV7-9,-,-,12,TGTGCCAGCAGCTTAGCGATGGGGCCGCCCTTTTTC,CASSLAMGPPFF
TRBJ2-6,TRBV11-3,-,-,16,TGTGCCAGCAGCTCAGGACAGTCCTCTGGGGCCAACGTCCTGACTTTC,CASSSGQSSGANVLTF
TRBJ2-1,TRBV28,-,TRBD2,14,TGTGCCAGCAGTTTTGCTAGCGGGAGAGGTAGGCAGTTCTTC,CASSFASGRGRQFF
TRBJ1-4,TRBV28,-,-,16,TGTGCCAGCAGTTTGGGGCCACAGTCATTTAATGAAAAACTGTTTTTT,CASSLGPQSFNEKLFF
TRBJ2-5,TRBV9,-,TRBD2,15,TGTGCCAGCAGCGTAACCCCAACTAGCGGGGAGACCCAGTACTTC,CASSVTPTSGETQYF
TRBJ1-1,TRBV6-1,-,-,13,TGTGCCAGCAGTGAAGTTGGTGGCACTGAAGCTTTCTTT,CASSEVGGTEAFF
TRBJ1-2,TRBV11-2,once,TRBD1,15,TGTGCCAGCAGCTCCGGACAGGAGGTTAACTATGGCTACACCTTC,CASSSGQEVNYGYTF
TRBJ2-7,TRBV2,-,-,13,TGTGCCAGCAGTGACCGGTCAGTCTCAGAGCAGTACTTC,CASSDRSVSEQYF
TRBJ2-1,TRBV5-4,-,-,13,TGTGCCAGCAGCTTGATAGGTAGCGGTGAGCAGTTCTTC,CASSLIGSGEQFF
TRBJ2-7,TRBV29-1,once,-,11,TGCAGCGTTGATGGGGGAGACGAGCAGTACTTC,CSVDGGDEQYF
TRBJ1-2,TRBV28,-,-,12,TGTGCCAGCAGCCGGCAACAGTATGGCTACACCTTC,CASSRQQYGYTF
TRBJ2-7,TRBV5-1,-,-,13,TGCGCCAGCAGTCAGGGGGGCGGCTACGAGCAGTACTTC,CASSQGGGYEQYF
TRBJ2-7,TRBV18,-,-,12,TGTGCCAGCTCCAACAGGGCCCACGAGCAGTACTTC,CASSNRAHEQYF
TRBJ2-2,TRBV11-2,-,-,13,TGTGCCAGCAGCTTTAGCGAGTTCGGGGAGCTGTTTTTT,CASSFSEFGELFF
TRBJ2-7,TRBV2,-,-,11,TGTGCCAGCAGTGAAAGTAACGAGCAGTACTTC,CASSESNEQYF
TRBJ1-2,TRBV7-3,few,-,15,TGTGCCAGCAGCTTAGGTCCAGGGGAGCAGTATGGCTACACCTTC,CASSLGPGEQYGYTF
TRBJ1-1,TRBV5-4,-,TRBD1,15,TGTGCCAGCAGCGTAGGACAGGTTCCGAACACTGAAGCTTTCTTT,CASSVGQVPNTEAFF
TRBJ2-2,TRBV11-2,-,TRBD2,16,TGTGCCAGCAGCTGGGGGGAGGGTTCGAACACCGGGGAGCTGTTTTTT,CASSWGEGSNTGELFF
TRBJ2-5,TRBV4-2,-,-,15,TGTGCCAGCAGCCAAGTTGTTAGCAGTCAAGAGACCCAGTACTTC,CASSQVVSSQETQYF
TRBJ2-3,TRBV4-1,-,TRBD2,17,TGCGCCAGCAGCCAAAATCCTAGCGGGAGGGCCCCAGATACGCAGTATTTT,CASSQNPSGRAPDTQYF
TRBJ2-7,TRBV27,-,-,12,TGTGCCGCACAGGGTTCGTCGAACGAGCAGTACTTC,CAAQGSSNEQYF
TRBJ2-5,TRBV5-1,-,-,15,TGCGCCAGCAGGGAAGGGTTCGGACCTCAAGAGACCCAGTACTTC,CASREGFGPQETQYF
TRBJ2-5,TRBV7-2,-,TRBD1,16,TGTGCCAGCGCCTGGGGGACAGGGGCCTACCAAGAGACCCAGTACTTC,CASAWGTGAYQETQYF
TRBJ2-2,TRBV7-3,-,TRBD1,16,TGTGCCAGCAGCTTACTTGGACAGGGGTACACCGGGGAGCTGTTTTTT,CASSLLGQGYTGELFF
TRBJ2-1,TRBV7-2,-,-,14,TGTGCCAGCAGCTCACCTAATAGCTACAATGAGCAGTTCTTC,CASSSPNSYNEQFF
TRBJ2-6,TRBV4-3,-,TRBD1,16,TGCGCCAGCAGCCAAGGACAGGGCTCTGGGGCCAACGTCCTGACTTTC,CASSQGQGSGANVLTF
TRBJ2-5,TRBV10-1,-,TRBD1,15,TGCGCCAGCAGTGATTCAGGGACAGGGACAGAGACCCAGTACTTC,CASSDSGTGTETQYF
TRBJ2-7,TRBV28,-,-,20,TGTGCCAGCAGCCCCCGGGTAATTGGGGGGCCTCTTGGGACTCACTACGAGCAGTACTTC,CASSPRVIGGPLGTHYEQYF
TRBJ2-7,TRBV28,-,TRBD2,15,TGTGCCAGCAGCACTAGCGGGAAAAGCTCCTACGAGCAGTACTTC,CASSTSGKSSYEQYF
TRBJ1-6,TRBV30,-,-,12,TGTGCCTGGAGTCGGGCTACTTCACCCCTCCACTTT,CAWSRATSPLHF
TRBJ1-3,TRBV19,-,TRBD1,14,TGTGCCAGTAGGGATCCGGGACAGGCAAACACCATATATTTT,CASRDPGQANTIYF
TRBJ2-5,TRBV7-2,-,TRBD1,13,TGTGCCAGCAGCCGTGGACAGGGAGAGACCCAGTACTTC,CASSRGQGETQYF
TRBJ1-5,TRBV15,-,TRBD1,17,TGTGCCACCAGCAGAGTGGGGACAGCTTATAGCAATCAGCCCCAGCATTTT,CATSRVGTAYSNQPQHF
TRBJ2-7,TRBV5-1,-,TRBD1,14,TGCGCCAGCAATGAGGACAGGGGGGGCTACGAGCAGTACTTC,CASNEDRGGYEQYF
TRBJ2-6,TRBV9,-,TRBD1,17,TGTGCCAGCAGCTCCGGGACAGGGGCATCTGGGGCCAACGTCCTGACTTTC,CASSSGTGASGANVLTF
TRBJ2-2,TRBV28,-,-,13,TGTGCCAGCAGTGTACGAAACACCGGGGAGCTGTTTTTT,CASSVRNTGELFF
TRBJ1-2,TRBV28,-,TRBD1,13,TGTGCCAGCAGGCGACAGGGTAATTATGGCTACACCTTC,CASRRQGNYGYTF
TRBJ1-2,TRBV5-6,-,-,12,TGTGCCAGCAGCCAAGCTTCCTTTAGCTACACCTTC,CASSQASFSYTF
TRBJ2-1,TRBV5-6,-,TRBD2,15,TGTGCCAGCAGCTCCGAGACTAGCGGACTCAATGAGCAGTTCTTC,CASSSETSGLNEQFF
TRBJ1-2,TRBV27,-,TRBD1,13,TGTGCCAGCAGAAGGACAGGGGGACAAGGCTACACCTTC,CASRRTGGQGYTF
TRBJ1-1,TRBV4-1,-,TRBD1,13,TGCGCCAGCAGCCGCAGCCGGGACAGCGAAGCTTTCTTT,CASSRSRDSEAFF
TRBJ2-1,TRBV7-6,-,TRBD2,17,TGTGCCAGCAGCTTAACGGTCGCAGCGGGAGGGACCAATGAGCAGTTCTTC,CASSLTVAAGGTNEQFF
TRBJ2-4,TRBV28,-,-,18,TGTGCCAGCAGTCGACGCGGTGTGACAGGCAGGTGGAAAAACATTCAGTACTTC,CASSRRGVTGRWKNIQYF
TRBJ2-2,TRBV5-1,-,-,14,TGCGCCAGCAGCTTGGGCGGTAACACCGGGGAGCTGTTTTTT,CASSLGGNTGELFF
TRBJ1-2,TRBV10-3,once,-,14,TGTGCCATCAGTGACGAAAGGGAGGACTATGGCTACACCTTC,CAISDEREDYGYTF
TRBJ2-5,TRBV5-4,-,-,15,TGTGCCAGCACGGGAACAGGCAACCAAGGAGAGACCCAGTACTTC,CASTGTGNQGETQYF
TRBJ1-4,TRBV5-1,-,-,14,TGCGCCAGCAGCTTGGGGCAGGGAGGTGAAAAACTGTTTTTT,CASSLGQGGEKLFF
TRBJ2-4,TRBV4-3,once,TRBD1,16,TGCGCCAGCAGCCAAGGTGAACAGGGGACCAAAAACATTCAGTACTTC,CASSQGEQGTKNIQYF
TRBJ2-1,TRBV7-8,once,TRBD2,17,TGTGCCAGCAGCTTAGAGTGGACTAGCGGTATTCATTATGAGCAGTTCTTC,CASSLEWTSGIHYEQFF
TRBJ2-3,TRBV19,many,TRBD2,15,TGTGCCAGTAGTCTAGCGGCCCGTGGGCCAGATACGCAGTATTTT,CASSLAARGPDTQYF
TRBJ2-7,TRBV15,-,-,14,TGTGCCACCAGCAATCGAGTGACTACGGGCGAGCAGTACTTC,CATSNRVTTGEQYF
TRBJ1-1,TRBV7-8,-,-,13,TGTGCCAGCAGCTTACAGGTCGATACTGAAGCTTTCTTT,CASSLQVDTEAFF
TRBJ2-3,TRBV5-4,-,-,16,TGTGCCAGCAGCTTGGAGAGGAGGGGGGAGACAGATACGCAGTATTTT,CASSLERRGETDTQYF
TRBJ1-2,TRBV9,-,-,13,TGTGCCAGCAGCGTTATGCGGGACTATGGCTACACCTTC,CASSVMRDYGYTF
TRBJ2-7,TRBV18,-,-,13,TGTGCCAGCTCACCACCGGGGAGGTACGAGCAGTACTTC,CASSPPGRYEQYF
TRBJ2-3,TRBV7-2,-,-,16,TGTGCCAGCAGCTTAGGGGGGCGGATCGGGACAGATACGCAGTATTTT,CASSLGGRIGTDTQYF
TRBJ1-2,TRBV6-1,-,TRBD1,15,TGTGCCAGCAGGATGACAGGGGTAGCTGCCGTCGGCTACACCTTC,CASRMTGVAAVGYTF